This TCR beta chain appears in the sequencing data of a study of OX40 agonist ivuxolimab in advanced cancers. Looking at the study overall: Patients in dose escalation had liver, melanoma, kidney or head and neck cancers. Study-level results: Some patients without response likewise showed low normalized clonal expansion. Clonal expansion in partial responders at 0.1-3.0 mg/kg ranked among the lowest. Expanded clones belonging to CD8+ T cells outnumbered, on average, those of CD4+.

Trimming took 5 bases from V and 1 from J; bases not matched to a gene: 4. This CDR3 has 15 residues. CDR1 and CDR2 from the germline V gene are KGHSH and LQKENI. Notes on this clone: Its antigen is unknown.

Data came from immunoSEQ multiplex PCR; TCRdb stores just in-frame clones and leaves some out. The sample consists of tens of thousands of clones, more than 80% of them appearing once. This TCR was recovered from an adult with an advanced solid tumor such as melanoma, head and neck, liver or kidney cancer. Sample: CD4+ or CD8+ T cells sorted from blood, taken in a trial of the OX40 agonist ivuxolimab. V gene TRBV18 combines with J gene TRBJ2-7, with TRBD2 matching over 11 bases. The CDR3 DNA is TGTGCCAGCTCAGCTAGCGGGGGGCTTTCCTACGAGCAGTACTTC. This gives the protein CASSASGGLSYEQYF.